The source of this TCR beta chain is a study of post-analysis software for immune sequencing data. Study-level information: The patients showed relapsing-remitting, secondary progressive and progressive-relapsing multiple sclerosis courses.

Sequencing libraries made from TCR beta cDNA carried unique molecular identifiers. The yield from roughly 1 to 10 million T cells was 500,000 or so cDNA molecules in total. MiXCR, applied by TCRdb to the PCR reads, yields one record per CDR3 protein. The table lists 600,000 to 700,000 distinct CDR3 sequences, more than 50% of them singletons. Turning to this clonotype: Its antigen is currently unknown.

General study findings and limits: The five TRBV segments detected at higher frequency in patients than in controls included TRBV5-6, TRBV5-1 and TRBV20-1. For normalized Chao1 diversity, multiple sclerosis patients scored significantly lower than controls did.

V lost 3 bases, J lost 5 bases, and 18 bases lay in between. The V gene's germline CDR1 is MDHEN and CDR2 SYDVKM. The CDR3 sequence is 16 residues long. V is TRBV28 and J is TRBJ2-3, with a possible D match to TRBD2 (6 bases). Source material: blood. The TCR comes from a girl aged 2-9 years with multiple sclerosis. The CDR3 is CASSFSRGLSGDTQYF. The DNA for the CDR3 is TGTGCCAGCAGTTTTAGTCGGGGGTTATCGGGAGATACGCAGTATTTT.